Listed below are T cell receptor beta chains from one sample, sequenced in a study of blood T cell repertoires in COVID-19. Produced via immunoSEQ multiplex PCR; TCRdb's table is partial and in-frame only. The sample consists of about 75,000 clones, roughly 84% of them appearing once. Sequenced input: peripheral blood. The receptors were gathered from a woman in her fifties or sixties with acute or convalescent COVID-19. CDR3s leave out the opening cysteine and the closing phenylalanine or tryptophan. Each record gives: J gene, V gene, CDR3 protein.

>TRBJ1-5|TRBV3-1/TRBV3-2
ASSQWGGNQPQH
>TRBJ2-6|TRBV11-1
ASSPGPGGANVLT
>TRBJ2-7|TRBV19
ASSSRVAGASYEQY
>TRBJ2-1|TRBV28
ASSFLHRVDEQF
>TRBJ2-5|TRBV24-1
ATSDLLTGPLKETQY
>TRBJ1-3|TRBV4-2
ASSQYEFRDSNLLISGNTIY
>TRBJ2-1|TRBV18
ASSLEGEQF
>TRBJ1-2|TRBV6-5
ASKPGTGGGYGYT
>TRBJ1-5|TRBV19
ASSKGTGLSNQPQH
>TRBJ1-1|TRBV6-5
ASTTRTGNTEAF
>TRBJ2-5|TRBV7-2
ASSFPVSQGQKKTQY
>TRBJ1-4|TRBV7-9
ASTPGSQKLF
>TRBJ2-7|TRBV5-4
ASSSTVRGEGQGNYEQY
>TRBJ2-5|TRBV3-1/TRBV3-2
ASSQDVTGGPRETQY
>TRBJ2-3|TRBV5-1
ASSLTPQGISTDTQY
>TRBJ1-3|TRBV18
ASSPVQGAGNTIY
>TRBJ2-5|TRBV6-2/TRBV6-3
ASSLLRTGGRKTQY
>TRBJ1-2|TRBV9
ASSVTGGGYT
>TRBJ1-4|TRBV4-2
ASSALPTNEKLF
>TRBJ2-7|TRBV30
AWSTPGQGFNEQY
>TRBJ1-4|TRBV27
ASREGGREKLF
>TRBJ2-5|TRBV6-5
ASSYGASGIETQY
>TRBJ2-7|TRBV18
ASSPLTGSLPYEQY
>TRBJ1-1|TRBV28
ASSFADTNTEAF
>TRBJ1-2|TRBV19
ASSITQGYGYT
>TRBJ2-5|TRBV9
ASSPTGLAAQETQY
>TRBJ1-3|TRBV3-1/TRBV3-2
ASSHCEASQGGNTIY
>TRBJ2-1|TRBV7-2
ASRPLGSYNEQF
>TRBJ2-7|TRBV30
AQGAKEQY
>TRBJ1-6|TRBV25-1
ASTGPTGFNSPLH
>TRBJ1-1|TRBV6-6
APLGQSNTEAF
>TRBJ1-2|TRBV5-6
ASSLSRGKYGYT
>TRBJ1-2|TRBV11-2
ASSLGQGYGYT
>TRBJ2-7|TRBV2
ASTVRQAYEQY
>TRBJ1-3|TRBV12-3/TRBV12-4
ASGRGSGNTIY
>TRBJ2-2|TRBV10-3
AIQGRTGELF
>TRBJ2-7|TRBV6-5
ASSYSQVLRYEQY
>TRBJ2-1|TRBV5-1
ASSSGGGGSYNEQF
>TRBJ1-2|TRBV5-1
ASSLELDTNSGYT
>TRBJ2-2|TRBV7-2
ASSPPFAGGNGELF
>TRBJ1-5|TRBV2
ASGAGNQPQH
>TRBJ2-7|TRBV12-5
ASGWDRPYEQY
>TRBJ1-1|TRBV6-5
ASGRAGLNTEAF
>TRBJ2-4|TRBV7-2
ASSLGGTGDPRAKNIQY
>TRBJ1-5|TRBV6-5
ASSYGSTGGHQPQH
>TRBJ2-5|TRBV3-1/TRBV3-2
ASSQEWLAGGQETQY
>TRBJ1-5|TRBV4-1
ASSQRLTGSNQPQH
>TRBJ2-3|TRBV29-1
SVQGSTDTQY
>TRBJ2-7|TRBV18
ASSRGQGLLYEQY
>TRBJ1-1|TRBV29-1
SVDRGLNTEAF
>TRBJ1-1|TRBV5-8
ASSYAQTTEAF
>TRBJ2-6|TRBV6-5
ASRPDYSGANVLT
>TRBJ2-5|TRBV5-1
ASSSVSQGKGETQY
>TRBJ2-1|TRBV20-1
SASRTSGKQF
>TRBJ1-1|TRBV5-1
ASSLAGGRGTEAF